This T cell receptor beta chain is drawn from a study of cytomegalovirus exposure and HLA in healthy donors. Study-wide results and caveats: By HLA locus, TCR association rates varied in a later analysis, with DRB1 showing the most and HLA-C the fewest. For most TCR sequences rarity was the rule, although some public TCRs occurred in many donors. Specific recognition of CMV antigens was confirmed in vitro for three chains (all CMV-associated).

Germline V gene sequence: CDR1 SQVTM, CDR2 ANQGSEA. V lost 2 bases to trimming and J lost 3 bases, with 10 bases between them. This CDR3 comprises 14 residues. 13 Jbeta primers and 60 Vbeta primers were used for the PCR. TCRdb's table, derived via immunoSEQ multiplex PCR, lists solely in-frame clones and lacks some. The top ten clones hold about 1% of a sample with 150,000 to 200,000 clones, 84% of them seen once. This clone was detected only a few times. Antigen: not known. Sequencing was carried out using PBMCs. J is TRBJ2-2 and V is TRBV29-1, with a tentative D call TRBD2 (5 bases). This clonotype was obtained from a man between 25 and 39 years old in good health and CMV-seronegative. In DNA, the CDR3 is TGCAGCGTTGAACTAGCCCGGGACACCGGGGAGCTGTTTTTT. It translates to CSVELARDTGELFF.